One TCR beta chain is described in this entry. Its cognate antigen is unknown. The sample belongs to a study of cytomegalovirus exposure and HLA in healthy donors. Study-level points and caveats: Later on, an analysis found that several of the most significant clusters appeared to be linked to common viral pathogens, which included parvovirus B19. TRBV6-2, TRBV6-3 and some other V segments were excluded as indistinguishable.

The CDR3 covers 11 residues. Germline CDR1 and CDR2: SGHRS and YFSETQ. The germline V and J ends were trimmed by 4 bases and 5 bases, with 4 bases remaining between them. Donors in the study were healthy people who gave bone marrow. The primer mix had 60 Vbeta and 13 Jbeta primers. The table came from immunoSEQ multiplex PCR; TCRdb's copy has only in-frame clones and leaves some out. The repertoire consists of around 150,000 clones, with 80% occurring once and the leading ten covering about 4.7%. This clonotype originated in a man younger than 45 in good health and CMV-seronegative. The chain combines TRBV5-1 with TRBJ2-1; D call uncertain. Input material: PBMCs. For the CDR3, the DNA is TGCGCCAGCAGCGGCCACAATGAGCAGTTCTTC. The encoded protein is CASSGHNEQFF.